These T cell receptor beta chains were read from a single sample in a study of early T cells in non-severe SARS-CoV-2 infection. TCRdb reanalysed the 5' RACE reads using MiXCR and keeps one entry per CDR3 protein. Of 65,000 to 85,000 distinct CDR3 sequences detected, around 13% appear once; the ten largest clones hold around 1.1%. The specimen was whole blood. Receptors were obtained from an adult who was a healthcare worker with PCR-confirmed SARS-CoV-2 infection or an uninfected control (not recorded which). Each CDR3 is given with its conserved first and last residue. The D gene is left open where the match is weak. Rows give clone size only sometimes, using once, few, many, or a class for an expanded clone.

CDR3nt: TGCAGCGTCGGCCATGTGAACACTGAAGCTTTCTTT; CDR3aa: CSVGHVNTEAFF; j_gene: TRBJ1-1; d_gene: -; v_gene: TRBV29-1; abundance: -
CDR3nt: TGTGCCATCAAAGGACAGGGGAATCAGCCCCAGCATTTT; CDR3aa: CAIKGQGNQPQHF; j_gene: TRBJ1-5; d_gene: TRBD1; v_gene: TRBV10-3; abundance: -
CDR3nt: TGTGCCAGTAGGAACAGGGGGCCCACAGATACGCAGTATTTT; CDR3aa: CASRNRGPTDTQYF; j_gene: TRBJ2-3; d_gene: TRBD1; v_gene: TRBV19; abundance: many
CDR3nt: TGTGCCAGCAGCTTGTGGGGTTACGAGCAGTACTTC; CDR3aa: CASSLWGYEQYF; j_gene: TRBJ2-7; d_gene: -; v_gene: TRBV4-2; abundance: many
CDR3nt: TGTGCCAGCAGTCTGGACGGCGACTCTGGAAACACCATATATTTT; CDR3aa: CASSLDGDSGNTIYF; j_gene: TRBJ1-3; d_gene: -; v_gene: TRBV28; abundance: many
CDR3nt: TGCAGCGTTGACATACGACTCCAAGAGACCCAGTACTTC; CDR3aa: CSVDIRLQETQYF; j_gene: TRBJ2-5; d_gene: -; v_gene: TRBV29-1; abundance: few
CDR3nt: TGCGCCAGCAAGTACCCAGGGGAGAACACTGAAGCTTTCTTT; CDR3aa: CASKYPGENTEAFF; j_gene: TRBJ1-1; d_gene: -; v_gene: TRBV10-1; abundance: few
CDR3nt: TGCAGCGTTGAGACCGACGGGTACACTGAAGCTTTCTTT; CDR3aa: CSVETDGYTEAFF; j_gene: TRBJ1-1; d_gene: -; v_gene: TRBV29-1; abundance: -
CDR3nt: TGTGCCAGCAGTATTCCGGGACTAGCAATAAATACGCAGTATTTT; CDR3aa: CASSIPGLAINTQYF; j_gene: TRBJ2-3; d_gene: TRBD2; v_gene: TRBV28; abundance: few
CDR3nt: TGTGCCAGCAGTGATACTCATCGCCAGGGACTTAATCAGCCCCAGCATTTT; CDR3aa: CASSDTHRQGLNQPQHF; j_gene: TRBJ1-5; d_gene: -; v_gene: TRBV2; abundance: -
CDR3nt: TGTGCCAGCAGCTTGGAGGCGGGACGGGGGCAGTTCTTC; CDR3aa: CASSLEAGRGQFF; j_gene: TRBJ2-1; d_gene: -; v_gene: TRBV7-2; abundance: many